Here is one T cell receptor beta chain with its context. This clone's antigen is unknown. It has no much larger one-base neighbor in the sample; base qualities were not kept. The same CDR3 arises from other DNA sequences in this sample as well. Donors were healthy HIV-negative adults with no recently reported acute infections or vaccinations. All donors were Caucasian adults living in Nashville, Tennessee, USA. CD4+ T cells were enriched through magnetic negative selection, after which naive cells were positively selected on CD45RA and the remaining negative fraction served as the memory subset. After blood collection by leukapheresis, PBMCs were isolated using Ficoll-Histopaque density gradient centrifugation and then cryopreserved in the vapor phase of liquid nitrogen. Analytical flow cytometry was used to check the purity and quantity of every magnetically sorted T cell population. Each sorted fraction had its genomic DNA isolated and then quantified by UV absorbance on a Nanodrop 2000c.

The data were obtained in a study of shared clonotypes between healthy human individuals (dated by TCRdb to 2018 to 2020). Notes on the research overall: The cohort included three men and a couple of women between 18 and 49 years of age. Blood TCR repertoires of roughly five healthy adults were deeply sequenced to estimate repertoire size and the extent of clonotype sharing between individuals. Libraries were prepared and TCR repertoires were sequenced by different laboratories using diverse techniques, in order to increase sequencing depth and limit assay-specific biases. Per donor, three plates each were used for CD4 naive and CD4 memory, two for CD8 naive, and one for CD8 memory. Between about 0.85 and 8.9 billion PBMCs per donor were obtained by leukapheresis. What the work shows at the level of the full study, not this receptor alone: Rarefaction of sorted-subset datasets indicated incomplete sequencing despite the large sequencing depth. The genetic and exposure-history diversity represented was limited by the small number of donors. Sampling was restricted to blood, and TCR repertoires in tissue are likely to differ from TCR repertoires in blood. Naive subsets generally had larger estimated clonotype richness than memory subsets did. Compared with non-shared clonotypes, the clonotypes found in all four sorted-subset donors had higher generation probabilities. Roughly 5.2% of naive CD4, 3% to 4% of naive CD8, roughly 2.4% of memory CD4, and about 0.4% of memory CD8 clonotypes were shared across a few donors. Based on pairwise subsampling, the degree of clonotype sharing among donors was expected to be affected by sequencing depth.

TCR CDR3 regions were amplified from genomic DNA by multiplex PCR using the deep immunoSEQ assay. Extracted genomic DNA from each cell subset was spread evenly across all wells of several immunoSEQ 96-well plates, with each plate serving as a replicate. For sorted subsets, each replicate PCR was loaded with approximately 200 ng genomic DNA, equivalent to roughly 30,000 T cell genomes. The purified libraries were quantified using a Qubit 3.0 fluorometer, sized with a Bioanalyzer 2100, and then quantified again using the KAPA Library Quantification kit. Every immunoSEQ 96-well plate was sequenced on a dedicated single-read 150-cycle Illumina NextSeq 550 flow cell. Under the source paper's analysis protocol: Because the immunoSEQ output included only junctional sequences and no quality scores, the filtering could not be the same as the filtering used for full-length reads. Sequences were annotated with PyIR, a Python wrapper for IgBLAST v1.9, using IMGT germline references to assign V/J genes and CDR3. Any read was removed if the V/J assignment was weak (E-value above 1e-6), the CDR3 was missing, or the read contained stop codons, out-of-frame junctions, or ambiguous translated residues. V3J clonotypes were defined as sequences sharing an identical inferred V gene, J gene, and CDR3 amino acid sequence. Percentage overlap between repertoires was calculated by dividing the number of shared unique clonotypes by the size of the smaller repertoire. Richness of each repertoire was evaluated using RTK rarefaction, the Chao1 estimator, and Recon v2.1 estimates of unobserved clonotypes. For all TCRbeta clonotypes obtained by the gDNA method from four donors, generation probabilities were computed with OLGA. This is the immuneACCESS table as TCRdb keeps it, with only in-frame sequences that have V and J called. A part of the clones is gone; compared with another copy, unresolved V genes explain less than half, and the rest is unexplained. The DNA gave D and trimming, while V, J and clone size come from that table. This sample comprises 2 million to 2.5 million clones, about nine tenths of them detected only once. Clones ranked in the top ten supply around 0.38% of the sample.

The sequence was collected from a man between 18 and 35 years old in good health. Some clones in this sample may be carry-over from other donors' samples. Sequencing used naive CD4+ T cells from PBMCs. The sample's cell subset or site label is to be understood as: CD45RA+ positively selected.

The sequence in DNA is TGTGCCAGCAGCTTCGACAGGGTAAGCACTGAAGCTTTCTTT. Its protein is CASSFDRVSTEAFF. The rearranged chain carries TRBV5-6 and TRBJ1-1, with 7 central nucleotides matching TRBD1. Looking up the germline V gene yields CDR1 SGHDT and CDR2 YYEEEE. V is trimmed back by 2 bases and J by 4 bases, and the junction contains 5 bases that no gene match accounts for. The CDR3 covers 14 residues, taking in both the cysteine and the phenylalanine. Kept here is only the CDR3 DNA, which spans 42 bases and is read in frame from base 1.